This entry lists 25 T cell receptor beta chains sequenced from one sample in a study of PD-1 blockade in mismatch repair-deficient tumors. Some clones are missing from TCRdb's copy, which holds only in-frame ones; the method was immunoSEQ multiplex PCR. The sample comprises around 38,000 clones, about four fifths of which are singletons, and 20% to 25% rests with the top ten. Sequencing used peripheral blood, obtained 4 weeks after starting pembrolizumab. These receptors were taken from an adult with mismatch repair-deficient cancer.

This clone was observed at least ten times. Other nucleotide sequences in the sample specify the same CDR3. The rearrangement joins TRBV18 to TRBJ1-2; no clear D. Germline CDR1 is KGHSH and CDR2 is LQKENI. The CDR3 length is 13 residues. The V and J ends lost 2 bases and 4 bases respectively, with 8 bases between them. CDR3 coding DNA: TGTGCCAGCTCACCAGGAGGGTCCTATGGCTACACCTTC. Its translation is CASSPGGSYGYTF.

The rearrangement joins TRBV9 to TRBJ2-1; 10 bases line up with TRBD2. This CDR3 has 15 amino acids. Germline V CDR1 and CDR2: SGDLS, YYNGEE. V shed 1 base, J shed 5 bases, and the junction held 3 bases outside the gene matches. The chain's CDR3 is CASSVSSGRHNEQFF. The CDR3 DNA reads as TGTGCCAGCAGCGTAAGTAGCGGGAGGCACAATGAGCAGTTCTTC. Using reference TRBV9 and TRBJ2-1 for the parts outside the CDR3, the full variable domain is DSGVTQTPKHLITATGQRVTLRCSPRSGDLSVYWYQQSLDQGLQFLIQYYNGEERAKGNILERFSAQQFPDLHSELNLSSLELGDSALYFCASSVSSGRHNEQFFGPGTRLTVL.

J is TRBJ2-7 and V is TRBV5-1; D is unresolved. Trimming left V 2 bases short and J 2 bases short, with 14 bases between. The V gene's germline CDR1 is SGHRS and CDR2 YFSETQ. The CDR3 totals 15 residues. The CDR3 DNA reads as TGCGCCAGCAGCTTTCAGCCCAGCAGTGCCTACGAGCAGTACTTC. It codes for CASSFQPSSAYEQYF.

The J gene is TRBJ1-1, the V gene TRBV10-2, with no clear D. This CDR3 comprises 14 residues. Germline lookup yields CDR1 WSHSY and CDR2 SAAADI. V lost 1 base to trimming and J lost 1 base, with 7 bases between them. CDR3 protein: CASSELVTNTEAFF. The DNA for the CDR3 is TGCGCCAGCAGTGAGTTGGTAACGAACACTGAAGCTTTCTTT.

The CDR3 nucleotides are TGTGCCATCACCCAGGGATCGAGCGAGCAGTACTTC. This gives the protein CAITQGSSEQYF. The V and J genes are TRBV10-3 and TRBJ2-7, with D perhaps matching TRBD1 (5 bases). Germline loops: CDR1 ENHRY, CDR2 SYGVKD. This CDR3 has 12 residues. Trimming shortened V by 7 bases and J by 6 bases, and 13 bases separated the two germline ends.

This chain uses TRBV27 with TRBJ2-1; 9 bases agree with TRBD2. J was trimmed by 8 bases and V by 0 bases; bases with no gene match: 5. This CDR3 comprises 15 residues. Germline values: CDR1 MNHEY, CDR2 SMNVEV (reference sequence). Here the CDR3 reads CASSLSSSGIYEQFF. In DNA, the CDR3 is TGTGCCAGCAGTTTATCATCTAGCGGGATTTATGAGCAGTTCTTC.

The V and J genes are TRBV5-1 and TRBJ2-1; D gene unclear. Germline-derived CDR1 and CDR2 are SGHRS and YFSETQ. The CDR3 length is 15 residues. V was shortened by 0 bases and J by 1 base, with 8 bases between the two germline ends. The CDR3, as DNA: TGCGCCAGCAGCTTGGAGGGTGGGTCCTACAATGAGCAGTTCTTC. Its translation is CASSLEGGSYNEQFF.

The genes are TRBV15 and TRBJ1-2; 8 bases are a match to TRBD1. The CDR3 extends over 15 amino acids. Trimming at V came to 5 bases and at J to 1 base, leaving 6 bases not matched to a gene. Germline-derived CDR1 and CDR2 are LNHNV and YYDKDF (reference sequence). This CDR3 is CATSRTGTLNYGYTF. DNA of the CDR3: TGTGCCACCAGCCGGACAGGGACACTTAACTATGGCTACACCTTC.

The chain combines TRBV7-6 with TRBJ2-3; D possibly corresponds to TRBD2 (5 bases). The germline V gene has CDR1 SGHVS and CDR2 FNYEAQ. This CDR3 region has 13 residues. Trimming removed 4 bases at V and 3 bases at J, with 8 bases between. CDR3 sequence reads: CASSSGVTDTQYF. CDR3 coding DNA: TGTGCCAGCAGCTCCGGGGTGACAGATACGCAGTATTTT.

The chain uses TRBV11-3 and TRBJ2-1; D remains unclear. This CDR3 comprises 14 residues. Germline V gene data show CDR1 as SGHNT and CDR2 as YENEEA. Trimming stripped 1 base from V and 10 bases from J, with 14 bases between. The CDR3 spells CASSLAVSPYEQFF. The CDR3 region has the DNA TGTGCCAGCAGCTTAGCGGTCAGCCCCTACGAGCAGTTCTTC. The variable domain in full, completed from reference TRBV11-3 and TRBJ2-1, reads EAGVVQSPRYKIIEKKQPVAFWCNPISGHNTLYWYLQNLGQGPELLIRYENEEAVDDSQLPKDRFSAERLKGVDSTLKIQPAELGDSAVYLCASSLAVSPYEQFFGPGTRLTVL.

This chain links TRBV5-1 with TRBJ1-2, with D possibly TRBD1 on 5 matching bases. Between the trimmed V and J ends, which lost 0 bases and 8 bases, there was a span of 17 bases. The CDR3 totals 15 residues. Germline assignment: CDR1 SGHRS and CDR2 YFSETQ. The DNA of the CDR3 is TGCGCCAGCAGCTTGGCTACATCCATGGGGCGCGGCTACACCTTC. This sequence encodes CASSLATSMGRGYTF.

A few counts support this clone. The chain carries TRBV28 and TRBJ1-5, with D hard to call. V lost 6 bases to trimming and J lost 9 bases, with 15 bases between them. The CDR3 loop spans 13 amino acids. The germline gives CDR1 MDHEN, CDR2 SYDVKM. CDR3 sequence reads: CASRPTGRAPQHF. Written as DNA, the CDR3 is TGTGCCAGCAGGCCGACTGGACGGGCGCCCCAGCATTTT.

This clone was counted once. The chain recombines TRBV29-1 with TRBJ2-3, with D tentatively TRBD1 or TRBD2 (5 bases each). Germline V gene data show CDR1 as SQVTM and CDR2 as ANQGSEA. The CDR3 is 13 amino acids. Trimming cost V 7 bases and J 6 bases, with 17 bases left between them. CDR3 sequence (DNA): TGCAGCGCCACGGGACCCCCAAGCGATACGCAGTATTTT. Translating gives CSATGPPSDTQYF.

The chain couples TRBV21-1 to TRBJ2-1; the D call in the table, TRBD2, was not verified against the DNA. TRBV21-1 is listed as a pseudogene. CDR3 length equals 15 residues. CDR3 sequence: CARRAGTTSYNEQFF. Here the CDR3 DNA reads TGTGCCAGAAGAGCCGGGACTACCTCCTACAATGAGCAGTTCTTC.

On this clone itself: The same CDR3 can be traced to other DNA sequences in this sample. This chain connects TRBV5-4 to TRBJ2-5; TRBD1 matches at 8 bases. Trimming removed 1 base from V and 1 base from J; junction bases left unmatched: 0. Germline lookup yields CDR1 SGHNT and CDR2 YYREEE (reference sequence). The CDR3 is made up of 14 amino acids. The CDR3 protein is CASSLTGGQETQYF. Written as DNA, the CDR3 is TGTGCCAGCAGCTTGACAGGGGGCCAAGAGACCCAGTACTTC.

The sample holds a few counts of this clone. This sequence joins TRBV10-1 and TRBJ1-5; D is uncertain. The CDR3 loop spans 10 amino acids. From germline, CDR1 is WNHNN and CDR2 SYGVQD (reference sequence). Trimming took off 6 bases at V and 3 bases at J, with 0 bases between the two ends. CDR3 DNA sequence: TGCGCCAGCAGCAATCAGCCCCAGCATTTT. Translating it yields CASSNQPQHF.

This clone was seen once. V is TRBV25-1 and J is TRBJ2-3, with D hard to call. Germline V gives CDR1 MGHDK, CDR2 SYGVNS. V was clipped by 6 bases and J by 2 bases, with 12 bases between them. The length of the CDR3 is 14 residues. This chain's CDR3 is CASRVPGSTDTQYF. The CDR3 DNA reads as TGTGCCAGCAGGGTCCCCGGTTCCACAGATACGCAGTATTTT.

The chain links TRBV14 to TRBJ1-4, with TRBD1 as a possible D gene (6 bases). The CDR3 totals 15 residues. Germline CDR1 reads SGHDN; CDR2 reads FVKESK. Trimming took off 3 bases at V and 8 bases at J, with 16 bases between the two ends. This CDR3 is CASSHRTVQGEKLFF. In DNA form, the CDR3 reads TGTGCCAGCAGCCACCGGACAGTCCAAGGGGAAAAACTGTTTTTT.

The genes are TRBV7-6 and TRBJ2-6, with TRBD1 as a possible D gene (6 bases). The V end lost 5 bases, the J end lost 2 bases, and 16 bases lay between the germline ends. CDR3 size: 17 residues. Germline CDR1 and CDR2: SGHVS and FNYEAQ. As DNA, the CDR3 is TGTGCCAGCAGCCTTGATACTGCAGGGGCTGGGGCCAACGTCCTGACTTTC. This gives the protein CASSLDTAGAGANVLTF.

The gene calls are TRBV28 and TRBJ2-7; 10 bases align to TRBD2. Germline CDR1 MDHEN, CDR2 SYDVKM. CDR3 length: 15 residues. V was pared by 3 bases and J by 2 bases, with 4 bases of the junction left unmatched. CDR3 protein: CASSFSSGGPYEQYF. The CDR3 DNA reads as TGTGCCAGCAGTTTCTCTAGCGGGGGCCCCTACGAGCAGTACTTC. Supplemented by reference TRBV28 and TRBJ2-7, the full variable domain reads DVKVTQSSRYLVKRTGEKVFLECVQDMDHENMFWYRQDPGLGLRLIYFSYDVKMKEKGDIPEGYSVSREKKERFSLILESASTNQTSMYLCASSFSSGGPYEQYFGPGTRLTVT.

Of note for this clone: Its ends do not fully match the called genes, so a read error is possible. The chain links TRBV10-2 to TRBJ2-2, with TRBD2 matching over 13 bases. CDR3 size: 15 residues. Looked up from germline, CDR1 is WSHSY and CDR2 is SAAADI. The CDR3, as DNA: TGTGCCAGCAGTGGACTAGCGGGAGACACCGGGGAGCTGTTTTTT. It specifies CASSGLAGDTGELFF.

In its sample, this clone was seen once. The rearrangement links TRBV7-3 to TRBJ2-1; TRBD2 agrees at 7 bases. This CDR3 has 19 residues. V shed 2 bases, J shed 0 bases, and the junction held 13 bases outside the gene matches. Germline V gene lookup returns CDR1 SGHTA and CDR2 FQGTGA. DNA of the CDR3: TGTGCCAGCAGCTTATTTGGGGGAGGGCCTACAAGCTCCTACAATGAGCAGTTCTTC. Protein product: CASSLFGGGPTSSYNEQFF.

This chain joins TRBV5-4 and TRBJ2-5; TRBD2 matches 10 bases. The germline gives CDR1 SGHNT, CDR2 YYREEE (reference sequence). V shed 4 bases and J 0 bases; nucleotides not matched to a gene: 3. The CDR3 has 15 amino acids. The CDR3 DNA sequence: TGTGCCAGCAGCCCAGGACTAGCGGACCAAGAGACCCAGTACTTC. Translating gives CASSPGLADQETQYF.

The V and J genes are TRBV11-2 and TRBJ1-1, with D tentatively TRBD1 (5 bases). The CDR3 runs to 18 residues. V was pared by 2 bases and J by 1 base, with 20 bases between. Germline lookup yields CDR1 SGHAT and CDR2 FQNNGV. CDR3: CASSLRVFGAGRNTEAFF. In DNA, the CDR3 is TGTGCCAGCAGCTTACGGGTGTTTGGGGCGGGGAGGAACACTGAAGCTTTCTTT.

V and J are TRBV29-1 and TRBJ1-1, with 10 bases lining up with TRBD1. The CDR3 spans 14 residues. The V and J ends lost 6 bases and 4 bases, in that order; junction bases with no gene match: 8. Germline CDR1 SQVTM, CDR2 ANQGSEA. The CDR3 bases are TGCAGCGTGACAGGGGGCGAGGGAGGCACTGAAGCTTTCTTT. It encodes CSVTGGEGGTEAFF.